Included here is one T cell receptor (beta chain) sequence, with context. Its cognate antigen is unknown. The assay was run at deep level. Only in-frame clones appear in the TCRdb table, and some are missing; sequencing was by immunoSEQ multiplex PCR. The sample records roughly 700,000 clones, roughly 88% being singletons. Together with CD45RO+ cells, CCR7-negative CD45RA+ TemRA cells were included in CD8 memory. Trimming took 0 bases from V and 2 from J, leaving 11 bases between them. The CDR3 length is 15 residues. Germline CDR1 reads SGHVS; CDR2 reads FQNEAQ. These data come from a study of shared clonotypes between healthy human individuals. As for the study in general: A donor's plate count was three for CD4 naive and three for CD4 memory; CD8 naive had two and CD8 memory one. General study points: All-four-donor shared clonotypes had higher generation probabilities than non-shared clonotypes did.

V usage is TRBV7-8 and J usage is TRBJ2-7, with D perhaps given as TRBD1 or TRBD2 (6 bases each). Sequenced: memory CD8+ T cells from PBMCs. This sample's subset: CD45RO+ cells pooled with CCR7-negative TemRA cells. The sequence derives from a man younger than 35 in good health. Some clones in this sample may be carry-over from other donors' samples. The CDR3 coding sequence is TGTGCCAGCAGCTTAGCTCGGGGGCTAGCCTACGAGCAGTACTTC. Translated: CASSLARGLAYEQYF.